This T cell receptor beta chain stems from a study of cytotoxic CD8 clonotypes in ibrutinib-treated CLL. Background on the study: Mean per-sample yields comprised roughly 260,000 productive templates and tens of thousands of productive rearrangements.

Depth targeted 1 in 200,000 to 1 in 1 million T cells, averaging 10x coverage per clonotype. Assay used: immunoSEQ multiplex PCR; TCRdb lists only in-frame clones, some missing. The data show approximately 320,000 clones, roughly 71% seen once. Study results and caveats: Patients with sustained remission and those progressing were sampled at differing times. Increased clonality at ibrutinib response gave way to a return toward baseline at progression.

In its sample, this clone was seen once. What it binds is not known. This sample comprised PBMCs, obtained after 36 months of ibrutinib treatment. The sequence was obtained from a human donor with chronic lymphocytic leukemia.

In DNA form, the CDR3 reads TGCAGCGTTGCGGGTTTCCCGCCTCGGGAGCAGTACTTC. This gives the protein CSVAGFPPREQYF. The chain recombines TRBV29-1 with TRBJ2-7; D remains ambiguous. Germline CDR1 reads SQVTM; CDR2 reads ANQGSEA. V lost 4 bases, J lost 7 bases, and 17 bases lay in between. CDR3 length: 13 residues.